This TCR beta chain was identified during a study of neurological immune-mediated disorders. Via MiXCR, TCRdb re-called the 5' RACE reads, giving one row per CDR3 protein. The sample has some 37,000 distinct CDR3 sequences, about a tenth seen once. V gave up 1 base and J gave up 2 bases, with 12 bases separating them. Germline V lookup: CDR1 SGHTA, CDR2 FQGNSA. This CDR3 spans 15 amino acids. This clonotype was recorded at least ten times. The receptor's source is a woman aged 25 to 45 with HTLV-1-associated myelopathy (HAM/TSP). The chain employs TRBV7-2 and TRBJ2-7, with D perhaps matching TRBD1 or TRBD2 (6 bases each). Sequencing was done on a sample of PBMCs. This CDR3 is CASSLGSGAPYEQYF. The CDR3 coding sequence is TGTGCCAGCAGCTTAGGCTCGGGGGCACCCTACGAGCAGTACTTC.